This entry lists 12 T cell receptor beta chains sequenced from one sample in a study of shared clonotypes between healthy human individuals. The table came from immunoSEQ multiplex PCR; TCRdb's copy has only in-frame clones and leaves some out. The table shows fewer than 600,000 clones, with around 79% occurring only once. Sequences were obtained from PBMCs. The receptor source for this set is a woman aged 40 to 55 in good health. Some clones in this sample may be carry-over from other donors' samples.

The chain carries TRBV10-3 and TRBJ2-7, with TRBD2 matching 11 bases. The V segment lost 5 bases and the J segment 0 bases; nucleotides outside the gene matches: 6. The V gene's germline CDR1 is ENHRY and CDR2 SYGVKD. The CDR3 spans 16 residues. The CDR3 protein is CAISTGGLADSYEQYF. DNA for the CDR3: TGTGCCATCAGTACTGGGGGACTAGCGGACTCCTACGAGCAGTACTTC.

As regards this clone: This CDR3 is also generated by other DNA sequences in the sample. The chain employs TRBV9 and TRBJ2-1; no definite D call. The CDR3 contains 12 residues. Germline V lookup: CDR1 SGDLS, CDR2 YYNGEE. V was shortened by 0 bases and J by 7 bases, with 5 bases between the two germline ends. The CDR3 sequence is CASSVAGNEQFF. In DNA, the CDR3 is TGTGCCAGCAGCGTAGCCGGGAATGAGCAGTTCTTC.

The V call is TRBV9, the J call TRBJ2-3; the D gene is possibly TRBD2 (6 bases). This CDR3 has 14 residues. Germline V CDR1 and CDR2: SGDLS, YYNGEE. The V and J ends lost 7 bases and 1 base respectively, with 13 bases between them. CDR3 DNA: TGTGCCAGCGGTAACGGGAGAGGCACAGATACGCAGTATTTT. As protein: CASGNGRGTDTQYF.

This sequence joins TRBV4-3 and TRBJ2-7; 7 nucleotides line up with TRBD1. The V gene end was trimmed by 2 bases and the J gene end by 4 bases; junction bases not matched to a gene: 8. The CDR3 loop spans 15 amino acids. Germline V lookup: CDR1 LGHNA, CDR2 YSLEER. CDR3 sequence reads: CASSQRDSLLYEQYF. The CDR3 region has the DNA TGCGCCAGCAGCCAACGGGACAGCTTACTTTACGAGCAGTACTTC.

The chain employs TRBV7-9 and TRBJ2-7; TRBD2 matches at 7 bases. The trim removed 5 bases at V and 3 bases at J, leaving 16 bases unmatched. Germline V CDR1 and CDR2: SEHNR, FQNEAQ (reference sequence). This CDR3 has 17 amino acids. The CDR3 protein is CASSQSVSREILYEQYF. Here the CDR3 DNA reads TGTGCCAGCAGCCAATCGGTATCGCGGGAGATTCTCTACGAGCAGTACTTC.

This clone was found once. The rearrangement joins TRBV7-3 to TRBJ2-2; D possibly corresponds to TRBD2 (6 bases). The CDR3 length is 17 residues. The V gene's germline CDR1 is SGHTA and CDR2 FQGTGA. Trimming took off 0 bases at V and 6 bases at J, with 17 bases between the two ends. Here the CDR3 reads CASSLTLNSGAAGELFF. The CDR3 DNA reads TGTGCCAGCAGCTTAACTCTAAATTCGGGAGCAGCCGGGGAGCTGTTTTTT.

The chain combines TRBV19 with TRBJ1-1, with D unclear. V shed 4 bases and J shed 0 bases, with 6 bases lying between them. This CDR3 contains 13 residues. The germline CDR1 and CDR2 sequences are LNHDA and SQIVND (reference sequence). CDR3 sequence: CASSNLVNTEAFF. The CDR3, as DNA: TGTGCCAGTAGTAACCTCGTGAACACTGAAGCTTTCTTT.

This clone was counted once. The chain is built from TRBV25-1 and TRBJ2-1; 9 bases agree with TRBD2. Germline V lookup: CDR1 MGHDK, CDR2 SYGVNS. The CDR3 runs to 18 residues. The J segment lost 7 bases and the V segment lost 1 base, leaving 14 bases of the junction unmatched. As DNA, the CDR3 is TGTGCCAGCAGTGAATCCGGTCGGACTAGCGCGAGAAGAAATGAGCAGTTCTTC. It specifies CASSESGRTSARRNEQFF.

The chain's CDR3 is CASGSGTKANEQFF. CDR3 sequence (DNA): TGTGCTAGTGGTTCCGGGACAAAGGCCAATGAGCAGTTCTTC. The chain links TRBV12-5 to TRBJ2-1, with a tentative D call TRBD1 (6 bases). Germline CDR1 reads LGHNT; CDR2 reads FRNRAP. The CDR3 runs 14 residues. Trimming stripped 4 bases from V and 6 bases from J, with 13 bases between. Variable domain in full (rest from reference TRBV12-5 and TRBJ2-1): DARVTQTPRHKVTEMGQEVTMRCQPILGHNTVFWYRQTMMQGLELLAYFRNRAPLDDSGMPKDRFSAEMPDATLATLKIQPSEPRDSAVYFCASGSGTKANEQFFGPGTRLTVL.

This chain links TRBV2 with TRBJ1-5; tentatively, D is TRBD1 (6 bases). In germline, CDR1 is SNHLY, CDR2 FYNNEI. The CDR3 consists of 14 residues. The V and J ends lost 3 bases and 5 bases respectively, with 11 bases between them. The CDR3 region has the DNA TGTGCCAGCAGTGATCTGGGGGGCTATCAGCCCCAGCATTTT. Its translation is CASSDLGGYQPQHF.

The genes are TRBV9 and TRBJ1-2; D remains ambiguous. The germline V and J ends were trimmed by 3 bases and 5 bases, with 14 bases remaining between them. Germline assignment: CDR1 SGDLS and CDR2 YYNGEE. This CDR3 has 14 amino acids. DNA for the CDR3: TGTGCCAGCAGCGAGGACGGAGCACCGTATGGCTACACCTTC. Translated, it gives CASSEDGAPYGYTF.

The DNA of the CDR3 is TGTGCCAGCAGTTTAGGGGCGGGAGGGCCTGTTTATCAAGAGACCCAGTACTTC. Protein sequence: CASSLGAGGPVYQETQYF. This chain uses TRBV27 with TRBJ2-5; 9 nucleotides line up with TRBD2. CDR3 length equals 18 residues. Germline values: CDR1 MNHEY, CDR2 SMNVEV (reference sequence). Trimming at V came to 2 bases and at J to 2 bases, leaving 12 bases not matched to a gene.